This T cell receptor (beta chain) was identified during a study of shared clonotypes between healthy human individuals. Findings and limits, study-wide: Few donors restricted represented genetic and exposure-history diversity.

Both subsets, CD45RA+ naive and CD45RA-negative memory, were split from the CD4+ cells. How the authors handled the data: Quality scores were absent from the junction-only immunoSEQ sequences, so filtering differed. Sequenced by immunoSEQ multiplex PCR; TCRdb stores in-frame clones only, minus some. V, J and clone size were drawn from that table, and D and trimming were deduced from the DNA. The repertoire holds over a million clones, roughly 96% seen once, with 1% to 1.5% in the top ten. This clone came up once. Its antigen is unidentified. CDR1 is SGHAT, CDR2 FQNNGV, per germline. V was cut by 6 bases and J by 1 base, with 22 bases left in between. CDR3 length: 17 amino acids.

The sequenced sample consisted of naive CD4+ T cells sorted from blood. As to subset: CD45RA+ positively selected. This TCR derives from a man aged 30 to 45 in good health. This chain uses TRBV11-2 with TRBJ2-7; D may be TRBD1 or TRBD2 (5 bases each). CDR3 loop: CASSPNSGAAISYEQYF. CDR3 coding DNA: TGTGCCAGCAGTCCGAATTCCGGGGCAGCTATTTCCTACGAGCAGTACTTC.